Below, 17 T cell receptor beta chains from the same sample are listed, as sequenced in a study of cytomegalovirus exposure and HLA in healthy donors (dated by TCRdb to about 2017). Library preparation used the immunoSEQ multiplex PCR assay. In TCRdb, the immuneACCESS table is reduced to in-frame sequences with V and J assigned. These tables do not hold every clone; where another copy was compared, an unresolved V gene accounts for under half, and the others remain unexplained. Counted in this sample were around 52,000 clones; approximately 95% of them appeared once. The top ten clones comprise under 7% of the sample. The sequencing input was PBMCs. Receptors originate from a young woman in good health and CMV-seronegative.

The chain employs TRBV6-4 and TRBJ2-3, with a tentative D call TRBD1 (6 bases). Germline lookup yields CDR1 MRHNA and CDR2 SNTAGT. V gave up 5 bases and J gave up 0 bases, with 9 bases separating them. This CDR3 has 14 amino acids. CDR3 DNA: TGTGCCAGCAGTCCACAGGGAAGCACAGATACGCAGTATTTT. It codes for CASSPQGSTDTQYF.

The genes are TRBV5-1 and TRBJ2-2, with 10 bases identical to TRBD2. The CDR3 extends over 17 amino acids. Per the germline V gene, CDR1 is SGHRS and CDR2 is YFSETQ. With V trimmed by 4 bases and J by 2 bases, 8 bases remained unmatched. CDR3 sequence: CASSPLAGVFNTGELFF. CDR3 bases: TGCGCCAGCAGCCCCCTAGCGGGAGTTTTTAACACCGGGGAGCTGTTTTTT.

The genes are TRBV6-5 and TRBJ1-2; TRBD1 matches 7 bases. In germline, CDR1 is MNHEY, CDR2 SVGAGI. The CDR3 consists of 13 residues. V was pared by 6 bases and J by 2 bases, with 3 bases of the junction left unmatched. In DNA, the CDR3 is TGTGCCAGCAGAGGGACAGCGAACTATGGCTACACCTTC. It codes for CASRGTANYGYTF.

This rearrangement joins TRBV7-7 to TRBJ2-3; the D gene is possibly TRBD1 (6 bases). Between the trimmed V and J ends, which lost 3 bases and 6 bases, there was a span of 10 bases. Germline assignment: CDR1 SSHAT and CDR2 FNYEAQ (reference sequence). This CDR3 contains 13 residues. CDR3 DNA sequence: TGTGCCAGCAGCTTGGGGGCGTCGGATACGCAGTATTTT. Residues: CASSLGASDTQYF.

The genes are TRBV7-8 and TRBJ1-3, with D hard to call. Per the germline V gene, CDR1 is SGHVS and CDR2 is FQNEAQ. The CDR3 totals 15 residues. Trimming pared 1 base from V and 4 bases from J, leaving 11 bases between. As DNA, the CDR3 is TGTGCCAGCAGCTTAGGAGGGCGAGTAGGAAACACCATATATTTT. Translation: CASSLGGRVGNTIYF.

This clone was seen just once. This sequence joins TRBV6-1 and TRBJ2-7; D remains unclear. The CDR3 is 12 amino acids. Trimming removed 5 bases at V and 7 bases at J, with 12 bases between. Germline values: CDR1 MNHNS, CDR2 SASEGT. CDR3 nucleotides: TGTGCCAGCAGTTATCGAGGTCGAGAGCAGTACGTC. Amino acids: CASSYRGREQYV.

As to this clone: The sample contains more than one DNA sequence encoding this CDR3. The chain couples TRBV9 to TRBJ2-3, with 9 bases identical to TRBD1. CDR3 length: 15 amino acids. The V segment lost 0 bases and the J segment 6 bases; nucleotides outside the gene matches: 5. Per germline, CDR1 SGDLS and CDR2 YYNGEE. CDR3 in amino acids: CASSVVGQGTDTQYF. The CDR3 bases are TGTGCCAGCAGCGTAGTAGGACAGGGGACGGATACGCAGTATTTT.

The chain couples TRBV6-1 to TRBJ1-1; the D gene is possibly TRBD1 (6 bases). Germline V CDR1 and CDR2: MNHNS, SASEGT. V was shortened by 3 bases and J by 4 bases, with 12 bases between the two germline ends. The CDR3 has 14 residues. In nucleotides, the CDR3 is TGTGCCAGCAGTGACTGGCGACAGGCCACTGAAGCTTTCTTT. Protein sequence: CASSDWRQATEAFF.

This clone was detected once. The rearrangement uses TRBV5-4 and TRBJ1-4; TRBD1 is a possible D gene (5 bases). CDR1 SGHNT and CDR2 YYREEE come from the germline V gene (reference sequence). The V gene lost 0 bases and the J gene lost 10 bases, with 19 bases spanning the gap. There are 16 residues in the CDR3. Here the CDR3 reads CASSLATDGGGSKLFF. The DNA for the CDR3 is TGTGCCAGCAGCTTGGCCACGGACGGGGGGGGTTCAAAACTGTTTTTT.

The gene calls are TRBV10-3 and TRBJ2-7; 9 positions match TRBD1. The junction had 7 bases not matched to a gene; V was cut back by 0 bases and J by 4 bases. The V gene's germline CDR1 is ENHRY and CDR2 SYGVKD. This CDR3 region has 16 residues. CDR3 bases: TGTGCCATCAGTGAGTCCCTCGGACAGGGGCGGTACGAGCAGTACTTC. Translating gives CAISESLGQGRYEQYF.

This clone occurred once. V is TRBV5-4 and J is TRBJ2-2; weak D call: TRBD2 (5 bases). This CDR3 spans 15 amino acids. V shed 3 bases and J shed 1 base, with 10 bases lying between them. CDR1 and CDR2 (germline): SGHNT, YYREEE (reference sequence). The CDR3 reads CASSSRRGNTGELFF. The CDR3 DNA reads TGTGCCAGCAGCTCTCGACGGGGGAACACCGGGGAGCTGTTTTTT.

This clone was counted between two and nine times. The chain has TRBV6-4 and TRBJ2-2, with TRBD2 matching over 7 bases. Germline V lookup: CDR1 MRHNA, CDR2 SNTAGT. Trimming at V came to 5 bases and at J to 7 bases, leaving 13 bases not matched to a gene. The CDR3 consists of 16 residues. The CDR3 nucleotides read TGTGCCAGCAGTAAAAACCCTGGACTAGACGGCGGGGAGCTGTTTTTT. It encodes CASSKNPGLDGGELFF.

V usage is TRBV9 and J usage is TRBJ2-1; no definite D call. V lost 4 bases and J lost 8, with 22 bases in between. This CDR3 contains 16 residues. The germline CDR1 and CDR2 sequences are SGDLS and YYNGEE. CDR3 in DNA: TGTGCCAGCAGCTCCCGTCCGGAGCGCACGGCCGATGAGCAGTTCTTC. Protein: CASSSRPERTADEQFF.

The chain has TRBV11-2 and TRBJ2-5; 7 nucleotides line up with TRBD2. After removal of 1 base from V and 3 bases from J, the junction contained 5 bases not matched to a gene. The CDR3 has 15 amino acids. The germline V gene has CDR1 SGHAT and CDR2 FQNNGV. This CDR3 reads CASSLVGLAEETQYF. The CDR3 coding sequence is TGTGCCAGCAGCTTAGTGGGGCTAGCGGAAGAGACCCAGTACTTC.

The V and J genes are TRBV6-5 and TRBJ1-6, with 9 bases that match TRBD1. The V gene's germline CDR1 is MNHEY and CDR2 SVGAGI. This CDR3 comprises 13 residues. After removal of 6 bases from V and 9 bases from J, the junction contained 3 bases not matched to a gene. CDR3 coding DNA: TGTGCCAGCAGCCGGGACAGGGTTTCACCCCTCCACTTT. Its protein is CASSRDRVSPLHF.

The CDR3 nucleotides read TGTGCCAGCAGCTGGAGCGGGAGGGAGAGCTCCTACGAGCAGTACGTC. It specifies CASSWSGRESSYEQYV. The rearrangement links TRBV7-8 to TRBJ2-7, with 10 nucleotides matching TRBD2. The CDR3 length is 16 residues. From germline, CDR1 is SGHVS and CDR2 FQNEAQ. Germline trimming cut 4 bases from V and 0 bases from J; bases unmatched to any gene: 6.

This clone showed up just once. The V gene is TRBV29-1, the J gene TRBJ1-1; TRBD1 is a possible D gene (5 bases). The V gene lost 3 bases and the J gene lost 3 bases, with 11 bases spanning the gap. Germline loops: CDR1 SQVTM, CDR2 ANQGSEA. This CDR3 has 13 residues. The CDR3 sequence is CSVERGGDTEAFF. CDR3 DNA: TGCAGCGTTGAGAGGGGAGGGGACACTGAAGCTTTCTTT. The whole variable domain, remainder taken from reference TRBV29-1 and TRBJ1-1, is SAVISQKPSRDICQRGTSLTIQCQVDSQVTMMFWYRQQPGQSLTLIATANQGSEATYESGFVIDKFPISRPNLTFSTLTVSNMSPEDSSIYLCSVERGGDTEAFFGQGTRLTVV.